The source of this TCR beta chain is a study of blood T cell repertoires in COVID-19. Overall study context: The samples span acute and convalescent COVID-19 from the United States, Italy and Spain. The analysed material was cDNA or gDNA that came from T cells, B-cell-depleted T cells, or PBMCs.

V lost 2 bases and J 4 bases, leaving 19 bases between the germline ends. Germline V CDR1 and CDR2: SEHNR, FQNEAQ (reference sequence). This CDR3 spans 17 amino acids. Study processing details: Reference gene primers were amplified, and this amplification served to estimate nucleated cell counts. Sequencing used immunoSEQ multiplex PCR; TCRdb keeps in-frame clones, though not all of them. D and trimming come from the DNA, and the V and J calls and clone size come from that table. The sample includes about 110,000 clones, about 88% seen only once; the top ten take 3.3%. This receptor was identified in a woman between 45 and 60 years old with acute or convalescent COVID-19. Sequencing was performed on peripheral blood. V is TRBV7-9 and J is TRBJ2-3; D is perhaps TRBD1 (6 bases). The CDR3 bases are TGTGCCAGCAGCTTATTGCCCCGACAGGTTGGTGCAGATACGCAGTATTTT. Translated, it gives CASSLLPRQVGADTQYF.